This passage covers 2 T cell receptor beta chains from one sample sequenced in a study of OX40 agonist ivuxolimab in advanced cancers. Assay: immunoSEQ multiplex PCR; the TCRdb copy retains only in-frame clones and omits some. The sample consists of about 99,000 clones, 90% to 95% of them appearing once. The sample in question was CD4+ or CD8+ T cells sorted from blood, obtained in a trial of the OX40 agonist ivuxolimab. These receptors were collected from an adult with an advanced solid tumor such as melanoma, head and neck, liver or kidney cancer.

This clone has only one observation. The chain recombines TRBV10-1 with TRBJ2-1; TRBD1 might be the D (5 bases). CDR1 and CDR2 from the germline V gene are WNHNN and SYGVQD (reference sequence). The CDR3 runs to 14 residues. The V end was cut by 4 bases, the J end by 5 bases, with 12 bases between. The CDR3, as DNA: TGCGCCAGCAGTGGTTCAGGGTTGGACAATGAGCAGTTCTTC. It yields the protein CASSGSGLDNEQFF.

The chain carries TRBV5-1 and TRBJ1-1; D not resolved. Germline V gene sequence: CDR1 SGHRS, CDR2 YFSETQ. This CDR3 has 13 amino acids. V was clipped by 4 bases and J by 1 base, with 8 bases between them. The CDR3 here is CASSREGNTEAFF. In DNA, the CDR3 is TGCGCCAGCAGCCGGGAGGGGAACACTGAAGCTTTCTTT.